This T cell receptor beta chain was recorded in a study of T cells in Graves' hyperthyroidism and ophthalmopathy. The study, taken as a whole, reports: In blood, most of the thyroid clonotypes expanded above 0.001 were also present.

Amplification of TCR beta CDR3 regions used RNA as the template. Initially, a first-round RT-PCR of the TCR CDR3 employed the HTBI primer set. TCRdb recomputed calls from the multiplex PCR reads with MiXCR, one row per CDR3 protein. The table includes about 340,000 distinct CDR3 sequences, 15% to 20% detected once. Germline V gene data show CDR1 as MDHEN and CDR2 as SYDVKM. The CDR3 is 15 residues long. Trimming at V came to 4 bases and at J to 3 bases, leaving 7 bases not matched to a gene. This clonotype was observed many times. What it binds is unknown. The sequencing input was blood. The receptor was derived from a woman in her 50s with Graves' hyperthyroidism. The chain couples TRBV28 to TRBJ1-1; 8 bases agree with TRBD1. The CDR3 sequence: CASSSTDRGDTEAFF. Here the CDR3 DNA reads TGTGCCAGCAGTTCCACCGACAGGGGAGACACTGAAGCTTTCTTT.